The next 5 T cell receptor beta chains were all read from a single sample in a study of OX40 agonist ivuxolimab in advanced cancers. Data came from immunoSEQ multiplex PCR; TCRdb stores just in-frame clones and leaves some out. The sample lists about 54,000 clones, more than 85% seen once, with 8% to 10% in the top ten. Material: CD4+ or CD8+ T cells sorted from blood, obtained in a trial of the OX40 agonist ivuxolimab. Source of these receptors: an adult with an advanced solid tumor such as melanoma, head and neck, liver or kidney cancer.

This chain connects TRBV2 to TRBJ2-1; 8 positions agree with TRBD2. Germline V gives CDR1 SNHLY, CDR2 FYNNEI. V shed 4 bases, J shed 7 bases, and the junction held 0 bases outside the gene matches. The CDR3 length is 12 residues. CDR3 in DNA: TGTGCCAGCAGTGGCGGGGGGAATGAGCAGTTCTTC. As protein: CASSGGGNEQFF.

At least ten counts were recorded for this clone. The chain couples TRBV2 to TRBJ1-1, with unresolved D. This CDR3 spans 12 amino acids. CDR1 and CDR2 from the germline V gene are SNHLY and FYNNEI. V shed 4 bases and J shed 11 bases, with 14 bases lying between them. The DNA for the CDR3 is TGTGCCAGCAGTGTGGACCGGAGGGTTGCTTTCTTT. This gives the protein CASSVDRRVAFF.

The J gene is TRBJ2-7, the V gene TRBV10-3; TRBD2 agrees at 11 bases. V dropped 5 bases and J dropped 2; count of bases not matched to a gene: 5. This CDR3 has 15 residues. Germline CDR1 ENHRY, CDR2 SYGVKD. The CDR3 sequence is CAISPGTSGTYEQYF. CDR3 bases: TGTGCCATCAGTCCCGGGACTAGCGGTACCTACGAGCAGTACTTC.

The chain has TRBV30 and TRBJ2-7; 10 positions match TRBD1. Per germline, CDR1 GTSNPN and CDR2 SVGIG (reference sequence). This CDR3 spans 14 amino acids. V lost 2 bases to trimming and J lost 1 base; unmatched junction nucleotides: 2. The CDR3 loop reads CAWSKGQGSYEQYF. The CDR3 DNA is TGTGCCTGGAGTAAGGGACAGGGGTCCTACGAGCAGTACTTC.

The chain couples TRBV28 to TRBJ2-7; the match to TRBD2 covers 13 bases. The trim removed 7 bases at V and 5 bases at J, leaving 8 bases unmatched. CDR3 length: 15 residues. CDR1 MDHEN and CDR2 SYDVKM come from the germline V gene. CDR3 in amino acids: CASNPVGLAGDEQYF. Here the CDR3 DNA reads TGTGCCAGCAACCCCGTCGGACTAGCGGGAGACGAGCAGTACTTC.